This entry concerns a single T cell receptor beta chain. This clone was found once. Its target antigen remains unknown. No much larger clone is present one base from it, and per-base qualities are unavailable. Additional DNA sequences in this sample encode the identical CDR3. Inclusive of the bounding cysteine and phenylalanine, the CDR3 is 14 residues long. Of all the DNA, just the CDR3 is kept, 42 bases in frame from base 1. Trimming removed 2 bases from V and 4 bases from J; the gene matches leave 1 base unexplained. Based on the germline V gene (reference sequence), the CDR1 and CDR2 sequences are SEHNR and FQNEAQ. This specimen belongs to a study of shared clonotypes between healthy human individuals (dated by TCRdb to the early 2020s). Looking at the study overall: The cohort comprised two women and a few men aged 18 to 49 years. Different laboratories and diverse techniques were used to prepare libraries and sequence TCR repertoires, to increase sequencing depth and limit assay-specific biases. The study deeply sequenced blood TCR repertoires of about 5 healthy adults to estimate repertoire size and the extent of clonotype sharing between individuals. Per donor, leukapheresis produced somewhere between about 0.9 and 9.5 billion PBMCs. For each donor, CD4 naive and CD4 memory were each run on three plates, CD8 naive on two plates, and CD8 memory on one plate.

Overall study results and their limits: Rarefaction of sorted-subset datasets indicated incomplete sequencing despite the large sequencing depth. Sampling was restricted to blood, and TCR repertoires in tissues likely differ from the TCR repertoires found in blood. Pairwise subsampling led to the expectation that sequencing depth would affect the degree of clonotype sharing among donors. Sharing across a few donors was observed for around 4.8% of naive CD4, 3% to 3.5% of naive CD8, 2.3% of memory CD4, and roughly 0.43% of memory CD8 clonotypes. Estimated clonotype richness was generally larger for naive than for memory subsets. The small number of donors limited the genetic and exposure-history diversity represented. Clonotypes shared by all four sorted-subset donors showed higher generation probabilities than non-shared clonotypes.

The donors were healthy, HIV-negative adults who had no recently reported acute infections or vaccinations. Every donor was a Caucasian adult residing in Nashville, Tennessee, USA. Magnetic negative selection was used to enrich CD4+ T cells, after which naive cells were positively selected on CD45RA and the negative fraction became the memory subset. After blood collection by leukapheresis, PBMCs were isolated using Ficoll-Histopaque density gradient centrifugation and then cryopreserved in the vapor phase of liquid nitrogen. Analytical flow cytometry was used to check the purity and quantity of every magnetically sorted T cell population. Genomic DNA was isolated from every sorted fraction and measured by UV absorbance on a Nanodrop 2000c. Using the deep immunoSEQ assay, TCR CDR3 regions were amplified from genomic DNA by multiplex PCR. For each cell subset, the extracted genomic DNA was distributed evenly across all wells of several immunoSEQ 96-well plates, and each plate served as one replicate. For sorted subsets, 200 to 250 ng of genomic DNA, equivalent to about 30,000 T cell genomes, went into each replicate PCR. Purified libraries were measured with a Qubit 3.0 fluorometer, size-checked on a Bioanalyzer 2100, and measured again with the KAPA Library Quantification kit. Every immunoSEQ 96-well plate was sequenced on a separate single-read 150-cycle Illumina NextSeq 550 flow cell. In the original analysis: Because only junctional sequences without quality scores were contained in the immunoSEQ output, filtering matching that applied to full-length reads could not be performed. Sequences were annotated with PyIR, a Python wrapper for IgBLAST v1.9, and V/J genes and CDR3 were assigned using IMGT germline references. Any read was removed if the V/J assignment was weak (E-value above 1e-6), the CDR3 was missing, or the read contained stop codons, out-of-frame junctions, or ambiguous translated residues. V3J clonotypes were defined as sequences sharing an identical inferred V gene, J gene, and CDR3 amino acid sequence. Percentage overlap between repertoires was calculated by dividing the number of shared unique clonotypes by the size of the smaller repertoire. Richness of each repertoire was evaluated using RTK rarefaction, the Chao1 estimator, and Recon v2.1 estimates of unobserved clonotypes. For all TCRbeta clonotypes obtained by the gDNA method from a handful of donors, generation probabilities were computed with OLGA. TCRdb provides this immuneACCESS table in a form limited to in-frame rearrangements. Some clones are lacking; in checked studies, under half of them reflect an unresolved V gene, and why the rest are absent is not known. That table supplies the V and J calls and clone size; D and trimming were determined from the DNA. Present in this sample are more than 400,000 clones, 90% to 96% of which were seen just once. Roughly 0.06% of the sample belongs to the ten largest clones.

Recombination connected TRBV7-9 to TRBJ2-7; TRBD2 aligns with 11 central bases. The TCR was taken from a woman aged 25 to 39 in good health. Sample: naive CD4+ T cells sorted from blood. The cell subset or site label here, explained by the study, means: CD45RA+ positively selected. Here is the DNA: TGTGCCAGCAGCTTAACTAGCGGGAGTTACGAGCAGTACTTC. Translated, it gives CASSLTSGSYEQYF. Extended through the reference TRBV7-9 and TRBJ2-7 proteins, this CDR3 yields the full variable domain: DTGVSQNPRHKITKRGQNVTFRCDPISEHNRLYWYRQTLGQGPEFLTYFQNEAQLEKSRLLSDRFSAERPKGSFSTLEIQRTEQGDSAMYLCASSLTSGSYEQYFGPGTRLTVT.